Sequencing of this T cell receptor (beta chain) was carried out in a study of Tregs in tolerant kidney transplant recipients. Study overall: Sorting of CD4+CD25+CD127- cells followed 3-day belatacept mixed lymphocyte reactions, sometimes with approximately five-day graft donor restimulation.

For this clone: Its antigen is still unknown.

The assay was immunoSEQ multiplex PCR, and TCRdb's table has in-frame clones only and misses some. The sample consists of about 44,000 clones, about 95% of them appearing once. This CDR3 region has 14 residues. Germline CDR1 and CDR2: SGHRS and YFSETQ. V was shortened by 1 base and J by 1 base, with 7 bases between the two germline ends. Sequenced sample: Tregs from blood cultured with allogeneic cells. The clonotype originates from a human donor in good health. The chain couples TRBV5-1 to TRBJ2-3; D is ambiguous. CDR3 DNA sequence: TGCGCCAGCAGCTTGTCATCCGGCACAGATACGCAGTATTTT. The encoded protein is CASSLSSGTDTQYF.